This record covers a single T cell receptor beta chain. This sample is drawn from a study of blood T cell repertoires in COVID-19. The protocol was immunoSEQ multiplex PCR, while the TCRdb copy is restricted to in-frame clones and leaves out a portion. The sample consists of roughly 230,000 clones, about nine tenths of them appearing once. Sequencing input: peripheral blood. This clonotype originated in a man aged 25 to 40 with COVID-19, enrolled during active disease.

The CDR3 coding sequence is TGTGCCACCAGCAGAGAGGGGGCTGGAGATCAGCCCCAGCATTTT. Its protein product is CATSREGAGDQPQHF. V is TRBV15 and J is TRBJ1-5; D possibly corresponds to TRBD1 (6 bases). There are 15 residues in the CDR3. CDR1 and CDR2 (germline): LNHNV, YYDKDF (reference sequence). V was cut by 0 bases and J by 5 bases, with 11 bases left in between.